A single sample gave rise to the 26 T cell receptor beta chains below, sequenced in a study of cytomegalovirus exposure and HLA in healthy donors. Vbeta (60) and Jbeta (13) primers were used in the PCR. Data came from immunoSEQ multiplex PCR; TCRdb stores just in-frame clones and leaves some out. This table has about 110,000 clones, approximately 83% appearing once. Sample: PBMCs. The source of these receptors is a middle-aged man in good health and CMV-seronegative.

The chain employs TRBV6-5 and TRBJ1-1; D is possibly TRBD1 (5 bases). In germline, CDR1 is MNHEY, CDR2 SVGAGI. CDR3 size: 16 residues. The ends were cut back, 3 bases at V and 2 bases at J, with 16 bases in the middle. CDR3 region: CASSYRSNTGNTEAFF. CDR3 in DNA: TGTGCCAGCAGTTATAGGTCCAATACAGGAAACACTGAAGCTTTCTTT.

J is TRBJ1-1 and V is TRBV28, with a weak D call TRBD1 (5 bases). CDR1 and CDR2 (germline): MDHEN, SYDVKM. The germline V and J ends were trimmed by 7 bases and 6 bases, with 15 bases remaining between them. The CDR3 is 13 residues long. This CDR3 is CASTGRAFSEAFF. CDR3 sequence (DNA): TGTGCCAGCACCGGCAGGGCGTTTTCTGAAGCTTTCTTT.

This clone was picked up one time. The V and J genes are TRBV28 and TRBJ2-6; D is undetermined. Trimming left V 1 base short and J 1 base short, with 8 bases between. This CDR3 is built from 16 residues. Germline CDR1 reads MDHEN; CDR2 reads SYDVKM. In DNA, the CDR3 is TGTGCCAGCAGTTTATTTGAGTTATCTGGGGCCAACGTCCTGACTTTC. Translated: CASSLFELSGANVLTF.

The chain employs TRBV5-5 and TRBJ1-1; no definite D call. Germline CDR1 and CDR2: SGHKS and YYEKEE (reference sequence). CDR3 size: 13 residues. The ends were cut back, 4 bases at V and 6 bases at J, with 13 bases in the middle. DNA for the CDR3: TGTGCCAGCAGCAGATCGCTGCAGGCTGAAGCTTTCTTT. It encodes CASSRSLQAEAFF.

The J gene is TRBJ1-2, the V gene TRBV28, with 7 bases matching TRBD1. The V gene end was trimmed by 6 bases and the J gene end by 4 bases; junction bases not matched to a gene: 8. CDR3 length equals 14 residues. Germline CDR1 reads MDHEN; CDR2 reads SYDVKM. CDR3 in amino acids: CASSLPTGVYGYTF. The DNA of the CDR3 is TGTGCCAGCAGCCTCCCCACAGGGGTCTATGGCTACACCTTC.

The chain links TRBV5-1 to TRBJ2-1; tentative D call: TRBD1 (6 bases). CDR1 and CDR2 (germline): SGHRS, YFSETQ. The CDR3 contains 15 residues. V lost 1 base to trimming and J lost 1 base, with 9 bases between them. CDR3 in DNA: TGCGCCAGCAGCTTGTCAGGGGTTTCCTACAATGAGCAGTTCTTC. It translates to CASSLSGVSYNEQFF. Variable domain in full (rest from reference TRBV5-1 and TRBJ2-1): KAGVTQTPRYLIKTRGQQVTLSCSPISGHRSVSWYQQTPGQGLQFLFEYFSETQRNKGNFPGRFSGRQFSNSRSEMNVSTLELGDSALYLCASSLSGVSYNEQFFGPGTRLTVL.

About this clone: Within the sample, other DNA sequences also encode this same CDR3. The genes are TRBV20-1 and TRBJ2-5; D possibly corresponds to TRBD2 (5 bases). Germline CDR1 is DFQATT and CDR2 is SNEGSKA (reference sequence). The CDR3 runs to 11 residues. Between the trimmed V and J ends, which lost 6 bases and 5 bases, there was a span of 10 bases. CDR3 nucleotide sequence: TGCAGTGCGCGGACGGGGGAGACCCAGTACTTC. Translation gives CSARTGETQYF.

This chain connects TRBV18 to TRBJ1-1; a possible D gene is TRBD1 (6 bases). In germline, CDR1 is KGHSH, CDR2 LQKENI. The V gene lost 3 bases and the J gene lost 5 bases, with 16 bases spanning the gap. CDR3 length: 15 residues. DNA for the CDR3: TGTGCCAGCTCACCTCCACTGGGGGCCTGGACTGAAGCTTTCTTT. Protein sequence: CASSPPLGAWTEAFF.

The V call is TRBV2, the J call TRBJ1-1; no reliable D call. The CDR3 covers 14 residues. Trimming cost V 3 bases and J 4 bases, with 12 bases left between them. CDR1 and CDR2 from the germline V gene are SNHLY and FYNNEI. This CDR3 reads CASSDGTRGTEAFF. The CDR3 bases are TGTGCCAGCAGTGACGGCACAAGAGGCACTGAAGCTTTCTTT.

V usage is TRBV28 and J usage is TRBJ1-2, with D unresolved. V was pared by 2 bases and J by 4 bases, with 8 bases between. The germline gives CDR1 MDHEN, CDR2 SYDVKM. The CDR3 is made up of 13 amino acids. The CDR3 nucleotides read TGTGCCAGCAGTTTAGGGCAGCCCTATGGCTACACCTTC. Amino acid sequence: CASSLGQPYGYTF.

This sequence joins TRBV28 and TRBJ2-6; D perhaps matches TRBD1 (5 bases). The germline gives CDR1 MDHEN, CDR2 SYDVKM. CDR3 size: 15 residues. Trimming took 4 bases from V and 1 from J, leaving 8 bases between them. CDR3 sequence (DNA): TGTGCCAGCAGTTCCCGACAGTCTGGGGCCAACGTCCTGACTTTC. Its protein is CASSSRQSGANVLTF. Full variable domain (outside the CDR3, taken from reference TRBV28 and TRBJ2-6): DVKVTQSSRYLVKRTGEKVFLECVQDMDHENMFWYRQDPGLGLRLIYFSYDVKMKEKGDIPEGYSVSREKKERFSLILESASTNQTSMYLCASSSRQSGANVLTFGAGSRLTVL.

The V gene is TRBV28, the J gene TRBJ2-5; the D is unclear. This CDR3 is 16 amino acids long. CDR1 is MDHEN, CDR2 SYDVKM, per germline. Between the trimmed V and J ends, which lost 2 bases and 2 bases, there was a span of 15 bases. CDR3 sequence reads: CASSLTGTALQETQYF. CDR3 nucleotides: TGTGCCAGCAGTTTAACTGGAACAGCCCTACAAGAGACCCAGTACTTC.

The rearrangement uses TRBV2 and TRBJ1-4, with D maybe TRBD1 (5 bases). Trimming stripped 6 bases from V and 7 bases from J, with 21 bases between. CDR1 SNHLY and CDR2 FYNNEI come from the germline V gene. The CDR3 is 16 residues long. CDR3 protein: CASSTSKAGWGEKLFF. Written as DNA, the CDR3 is TGTGCCAGCAGCACCTCGAAGGCAGGGTGGGGTGAAAAACTGTTTTTT.

The chain couples TRBV28 to TRBJ1-4; 9 positions match TRBD1. This CDR3 spans 15 amino acids. Germline V lookup: CDR1 MDHEN, CDR2 SYDVKM. Unmatched junction bases numbered 9, after V lost 6 bases and J lost 7 bases. CDR3 DNA: TGTGCCAGCAGCTTGGGCGGGACAGGGATTGAAAAACTGTTTTTT. This sequence encodes CASSLGGTGIEKLFF.

V and J are TRBV6-1 and TRBJ1-1; the match to TRBD1 covers 10 bases. The CDR3 loop spans 15 amino acids. J gave up 4 bases and V 2 bases, and 4 bases lay outside the gene matches. Germline lookup yields CDR1 MNHNS and CDR2 SASEGT. In nucleotides, the CDR3 is TGTGCCAGCAGTGAATACGGGACAGGGGCCACTGAAGCTTTCTTT. Translation: CASSEYGTGATEAFF.

This clone has a single count. The genes are TRBV7-9 and TRBJ1-1; unclear D gene. This CDR3 has 15 residues. The germline V gene encodes CDR1 SEHNR and CDR2 FQNEAQ (reference sequence). V was clipped by 4 bases and J by 5 bases, with 17 bases between them. The CDR3 nucleotides are TGTGCCAGCAGCTCAACCCGCCCGGGGAGGACTGAAGCTTTCTTT. It specifies CASSSTRPGRTEAFF. Using reference TRBV7-9 and TRBJ1-1 for the parts outside the CDR3, the full variable domain is DTGVSQNPRHKITKRGQNVTFRCDPISEHNRLYWYRQTLGQGPEFLTYFQNEAQLEKSRLLSDRFSAERPKGSFSTLEIQRTEQGDSAMYLCASSSTRPGRTEAFFGQGTRLTVV.

This chain connects TRBV5-1 to TRBJ1-5; 7 nucleotides agree with TRBD1. Germline-derived CDR1 and CDR2 are SGHRS and YFSETQ. V shed 2 bases, J shed 7 bases, and the junction held 3 bases outside the gene matches. The CDR3 has 13 residues. The CDR3 DNA sequence: TGCGCCAGCAGCTTAGTAGGGGGCCAGCCCCAGCATTTT. Protein sequence: CASSLVGGQPQHF.

The rearrangement uses TRBV18 and TRBJ1-1, with unresolved D. The length of the CDR3 is 15 residues. With 3 bases removed from V and 8 bases from J, the gap between germline ends came to 19 bases. The germline V gene encodes CDR1 KGHSH and CDR2 LQKENI. The CDR3: CASSPPGTGGGEAFF. CDR3 nucleotides: TGTGCCAGCTCACCTCCGGGCACCGGCGGCGGGGAAGCTTTCTTT.

This chain's CDR3 is CAWSPSRRVTDTQYF. CDR3 in DNA: TGTGCCTGGAGTCCCTCGCGGAGGGTCACAGATACGCAGTATTTT. The chain has TRBV30 and TRBJ2-3; D is possibly TRBD2 (6 bases). The CDR3 runs to 15 residues. In germline, CDR1 is GTSNPN, CDR2 SVGIG (reference sequence). The V gene lost 2 bases and the J gene lost 2 bases, with 14 bases spanning the gap.

The rearrangement joins TRBV6-6 to TRBJ1-6; 9 bases agree with TRBD1. Germline V gene sequence: CDR1 MNHNY, CDR2 SVGAGI (reference sequence). The ends lost 5 bases at V and 14 bases at J; junction bases unmatched: 10. This CDR3 has 14 amino acids. The CDR3 spells CASSPGQGLRSLHF. The CDR3 DNA sequence: TGTGCCAGCAGTCCGGGACAGGGCCTTAGGTCCCTCCACTTT.

This chain joins TRBV5-8 and TRBJ2-1; D may be TRBD2 (7 bases). There are 15 residues in the CDR3. CDR1 and CDR2 (germline): SGHTS, YDEGEE. V was trimmed by 0 bases and J by 2 bases, leaving 9 bases between them. Here the CDR3 DNA reads TGTGCCAGCAGCTTGGGAGGGGGGGCCTACAATGAGCAGTTCTTC. Amino acids: CASSLGGGAYNEQFF.

The gene calls are TRBV6-7 and TRBJ1-2; 7 bases line up with TRBD1. TRBV6-7 is sorted into the ORF group, with uncertain function. After removal of 5 bases from V and 3 bases from J, the junction contained 9 bases not matched to a gene. This CDR3 has 15 residues. Here the CDR3 DNA reads TGTGCCAGCAGTATCGGGACAGTCCTAGACTATGGCTACACCTTC. It encodes CASSIGTVLDYGYTF.

The chain couples TRBV10-3 to TRBJ1-2, with a tentative D call TRBD1 (6 bases). Germline CDR1 ENHRY, CDR2 SYGVKD. Trimming pared 7 bases from V and 5 bases from J, leaving 14 bases between. The CDR3 spans 13 residues. The CDR3 sequence: CAINPTGTYGYTF. The CDR3 region has the DNA TGTGCCATCAACCCAACAGGGACGTATGGCTACACCTTC.

CDR3 DNA sequence: TGTGCCAGCAGCCCACAGGGCGCGGGCAATCAGCCCCAGCATTTT. It encodes CASSPQGAGNQPQHF. The chain recombines TRBV2 with TRBJ1-5, with a tentative D call TRBD1 (6 bases). The CDR3 totals 15 residues. Germline CDR1 and CDR2: SNHLY and FYNNEI. With 6 bases removed from V and 2 bases from J, the gap between germline ends came to 14 bases.

The chain is built from TRBV29-1 and TRBJ2-2; D may be TRBD2 (6 bases). This CDR3 is 15 amino acids long. The V gene's germline CDR1 is SQVTM and CDR2 ANQGSEA. The V end lost 4 bases, the J end lost 4 bases, and 16 bases lay between the germline ends. The CDR3 loop reads CSVGGGTPGTGELFF. The CDR3 DNA sequence: TGCAGCGTTGGTGGTGGGACTCCGGGCACCGGGGAGCTGTTTTTT.

This clone was recorded once. The genes are TRBV28 and TRBJ1-2; D call uncertain. V was trimmed by 5 bases and J by 1 base, leaving 5 bases between them. Germline V CDR1 and CDR2: MDHEN, SYDVKM. The CDR3 is 12 residues long. DNA for the CDR3: TGTGCCAGCAGTCCGCGTAACTATGGCTACACCTTC. Residues: CASSPRNYGYTF.